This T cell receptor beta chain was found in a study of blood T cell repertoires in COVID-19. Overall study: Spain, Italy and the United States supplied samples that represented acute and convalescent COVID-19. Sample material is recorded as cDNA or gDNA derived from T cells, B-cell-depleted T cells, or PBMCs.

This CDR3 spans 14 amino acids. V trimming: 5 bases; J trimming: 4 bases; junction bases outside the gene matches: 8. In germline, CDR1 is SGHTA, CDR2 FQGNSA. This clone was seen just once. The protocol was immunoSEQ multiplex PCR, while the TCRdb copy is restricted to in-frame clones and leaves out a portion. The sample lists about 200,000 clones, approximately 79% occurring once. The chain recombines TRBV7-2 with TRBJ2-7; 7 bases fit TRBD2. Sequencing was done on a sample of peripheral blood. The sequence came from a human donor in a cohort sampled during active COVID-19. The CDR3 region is CASSLGLAAYEQYF. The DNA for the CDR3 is TGTGCCAGCAGCCTCGGGCTAGCGGCTTACGAGCAGTACTTC.